The sequence of this T cell receptor (beta chain) was determined in a study of long-term antiretroviral therapy in people with HIV (dated by TCRdb to 2021 to 2024). Regarding the study in general: The earliest samples were collected about a decade before the 2015 WHO recommendation for immediate ART, when ART was typically delayed until CD4 counts fell. This retrospective serial study examined whether starting ART and sustained HIV suppression were associated with changes in the composition and diversity of the TRB repertoire in peripheral blood. From fewer than 35 adults with confirmed HIV infection, the cohort provided 192 cryopreserved PBMC samples, gathered serially across a mean of approximately six years (range 1-12). Of the approximately 30 participants with HIV, approximately twelve were female. Test extractions of a monoclonal T-cell line alongside approximately 34 polyclonal samples showed no cross-contamination during QIAcube processing. The paper's findings and limits, for the study overall: HIV repertoires had narrower CDR3 length ranges than controls, and the network structure suggested an antigen-experienced repertoire that shifted only slightly toward naive after ART. The samples span the years 2004 to 2017, and the ART regimens used at that time may not be as effective as current regimens. Owing to limited PBMC availability, only the TCR beta chain was sequenced, without alpha chain pairing. No data were available on ART adherence, viral resistance or therapy changes, limiting inferences about post-ART repertoire changes. Starting ART was linked to a significant rise in TRB diversity, yet even after long-term ART the diversity remained significantly lower than in transplant donor controls. At every time point, the repertoire was dominated by expanded TRB clones first identified before ART initiation, although this dominance fluctuated and, in many PLHIV, declined after ART. Unsorted PBMC were profiled instead of sorted CD4+ and CD8+ T cells because pre-ART samples had limited cell numbers.

Inclusion was restricted to participants for whom at least one PBMC sample before ART initiation and at least two post-ART samples were available. All participants with HIV were treated in the United States of America. Cryopreserved samples of about 1-10 million PBMC were thawed and washed before DNA extraction. At the time of the earliest PBMC sample, participants with HIV were aged between roughly 20 and 60 years. PBMC samples were contributed by each participant from 1-4 timepoints before ART initiation and 2-8 timepoints after ART initiation, with a median of 7 samples. Serial HIV viral load, CD4+ T-cell count, ART history and demographic data were obtained for every participant. Genomic DNA was extracted from unsorted PBMC with a Qiagen kit on a QIAcube, with processing performed in batches of 12 samples. The junction carries 6 bases between V and J, which are trimmed by 2 bases and 1 base respectively. For CDR1 and CDR2, the germline V gene lists SGHRS and YFSETQ. From the cysteine through the phenylalanine, the CDR3 covers 13 amino acids. Only the CDR3 DNA is retained, 39 bases long and in frame from the first base.

This clone has more than one count but fewer than ten. The antigen this receptor binds is unknown. Base qualities are not at hand, and no much larger clone is one base apart. The same CDR3 arises from other DNA sequences in this sample as well. The immunoSEQ hsTCRB v3.0 assay was used at survey level resolution for TRB variable region sequencing. TRB sequencing targeted a depth of 40,000-50,000 T-cell genomes per sample. Pooled TRB libraries were sequenced on an Illumina MiSeq with a v3 150-cycle kit. Per the original workflow: Repertoire analysis ran in R within a reproducible Nextflow workflow covering QC, data transformation and analysis. LymphoSeq2, an R package for exploring AIRR-Seq data, was used to implement custom analyses. A handful of samples yielding fewer than 5000 total TRB sequences were excluded, leaving over 150 analyzed HIV repertoires. Among the roughly 190 retained HIV repertoires, 55 to 60 were collected before ART initiation and 120 to 140 were collected after ART initiation. Each repertoire was downsampled to 5000 TRB nucleotide sequences, and summary statistics were averaged across 100 downsampling iterations. Only TRB sequences with CDR3 regions of at least seven amino acids were retained for analysis. A Shannon entropy-derived clonality score and the Gini coefficient were used to measure diversity. In the repertoire networks, any two of the top 5000 CDR3 amino acid sequences were linked whenever the two sequences differed by an edit distance of one. For TRB CDR3 amino acid sequences, GLIPH2 was used to predict antigen specificity groups and MHC restriction. To flag known associations with CMV, EBV, HIV or tissue antigens, CDR3 amino acid sequences were compared against VDJdb and McPAS-TCR. Pre-ART, post-ART and control groups were compared with Wilcoxon signed-rank tests and Holm-Bonferroni correction. The table was pulled from immuneACCESS by TCRdb, which kept in-frame rearrangements only. Such tables lose some clones; where checked, under half of the loss comes from unresolved V genes, and the rest has no known cause. V, J and clone size were drawn from that table, and D and trimming were deduced from the DNA. The sample has approximately 25,000 clones on record, 79% of them singletons. The ten largest clones take up 10% of the sample.

The chain uses TRBV5-1 and TRBJ1-1; a confident D gene designation cannot be given. Specimen: unsorted PBMCs, collected 1.2 years after starting antiretroviral therapy. The clonotype comes from a woman aged 40-49 years with HIV. The CDR3 in this case is CASSFSGNTEAFF. The sequence in DNA is TGCGCCAGCAGCTTCAGCGGGAACACTGAAGCTTTCTTT.